This T cell receptor beta chain was found in a study of human T cells and chemical hapten exposure. About the research overall: The study traced per-sample TCR yield variation mainly to small differences in pooled library volumes.

This CDR3 has 17 residues. Trimming removed 6 bases at V and 0 bases at J, with 20 bases between. In its sample, this clonotype was seen a few times. Time point of the sample: healthy volunteer bleed at 2 weeks. The total RNA was obtained from whole blood that was not fractionated. The library gave individual cDNA molecules unique molecular identifiers. Original processing methods: A per-sample median of roughly 96,000 TCRs was observed, with counts ranging from 23,224 to 690,600. TCRdb independently ran MiXCR on the RACE reads; one entry per CDR3 protein. TCRdb, rather than the study authors, made the V and J calls. The sample lists 130,000 or so distinct CDR3 sequences; about 9% were seen once.

V is TRBV12-3 or TRBV12-4 and J is TRBJ1-2; D is unresolved. The material sequenced was whole blood. This sequence originates from a male donor in good health. Some clones in this sample may be carry-over from other donors' samples. CDR3 sequence (DNA): TGTGCCAGCAGCCCCTCCCTTGGTGGCGGAGCTAACTATGGCTACACCTTC. As protein: CASSPSLGGGANYGYTF.